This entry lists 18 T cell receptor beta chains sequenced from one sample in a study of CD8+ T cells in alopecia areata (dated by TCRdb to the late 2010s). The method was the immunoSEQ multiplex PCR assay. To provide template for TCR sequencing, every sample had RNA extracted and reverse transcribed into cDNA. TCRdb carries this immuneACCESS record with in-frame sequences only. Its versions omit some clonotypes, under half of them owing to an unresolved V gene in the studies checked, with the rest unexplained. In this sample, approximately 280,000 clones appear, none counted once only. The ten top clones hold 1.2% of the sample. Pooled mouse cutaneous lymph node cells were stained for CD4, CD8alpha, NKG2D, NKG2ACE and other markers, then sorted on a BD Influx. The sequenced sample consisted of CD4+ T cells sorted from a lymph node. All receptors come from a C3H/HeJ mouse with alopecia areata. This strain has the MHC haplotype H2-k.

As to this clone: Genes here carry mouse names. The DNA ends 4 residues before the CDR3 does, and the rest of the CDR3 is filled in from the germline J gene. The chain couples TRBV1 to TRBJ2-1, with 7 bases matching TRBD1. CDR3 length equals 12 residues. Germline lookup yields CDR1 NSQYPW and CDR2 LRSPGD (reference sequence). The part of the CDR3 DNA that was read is TGCACCTGCAGTGGGGACAGAACT. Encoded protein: CTCSGDRT. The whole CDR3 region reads CTCSGDRTEQFF.

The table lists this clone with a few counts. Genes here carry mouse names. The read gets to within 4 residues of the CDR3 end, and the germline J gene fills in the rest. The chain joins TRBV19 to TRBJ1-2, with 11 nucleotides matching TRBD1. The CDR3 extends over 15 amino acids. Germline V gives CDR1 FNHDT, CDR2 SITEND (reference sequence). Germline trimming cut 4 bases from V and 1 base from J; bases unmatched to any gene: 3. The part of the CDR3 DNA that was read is TGTGCCAGCAGTCCCGGGACAGGGGGAAACTCC. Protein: CASSPGTGGNS. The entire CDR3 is CASSPGTGGNSDYTF.

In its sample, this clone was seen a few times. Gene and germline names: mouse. The DNA read from the CDR3 is TGTGCCAGCAGCCAAACAGGGAGGGACACCGGG. This sequence encodes CASSQTGRDTG. The CDR3 in full is CASSQTGRDTGQLYF. V is TRBV5 and J is TRBJ2-2; D is perhaps TRBD1 (6 bases). The read falls 4 residues short of the CDR3 end, and the missing part is taken from the germline J gene. Trimming shortened V by 2 bases and J by 3 bases, and 10 bases separated the two germline ends. Germline CDR1 LGHNA, CDR2 YNLKQL (reference sequence). This CDR3 contains 15 residues.

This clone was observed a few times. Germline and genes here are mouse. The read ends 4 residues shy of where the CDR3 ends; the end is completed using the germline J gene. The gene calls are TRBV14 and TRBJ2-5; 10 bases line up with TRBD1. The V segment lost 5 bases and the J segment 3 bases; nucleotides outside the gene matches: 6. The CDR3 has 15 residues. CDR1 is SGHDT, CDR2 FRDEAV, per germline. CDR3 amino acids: CASRPSDRGQDTQYF. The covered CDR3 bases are TGTGCCAGCAGGCCCTCGGACAGGGGGCAAGAC.

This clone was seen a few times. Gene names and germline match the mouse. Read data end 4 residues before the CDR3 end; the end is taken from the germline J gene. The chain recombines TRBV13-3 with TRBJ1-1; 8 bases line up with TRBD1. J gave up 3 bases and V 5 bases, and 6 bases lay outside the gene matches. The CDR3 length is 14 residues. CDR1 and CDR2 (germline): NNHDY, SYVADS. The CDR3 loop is CASRDRGGDTEVFF. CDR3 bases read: TGTGCCAGCAGAGACAGGGGAGGGGACACA.

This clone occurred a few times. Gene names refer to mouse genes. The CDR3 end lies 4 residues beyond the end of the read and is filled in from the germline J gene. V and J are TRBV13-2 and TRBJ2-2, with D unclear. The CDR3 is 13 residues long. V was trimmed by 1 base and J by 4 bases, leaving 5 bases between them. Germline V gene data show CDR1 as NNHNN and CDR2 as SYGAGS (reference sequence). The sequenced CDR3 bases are TGTGCCAGCGGTGATCCTGGCACCGGG. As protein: CASGDPGTG. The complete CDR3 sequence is CASGDPGTGQLYF.

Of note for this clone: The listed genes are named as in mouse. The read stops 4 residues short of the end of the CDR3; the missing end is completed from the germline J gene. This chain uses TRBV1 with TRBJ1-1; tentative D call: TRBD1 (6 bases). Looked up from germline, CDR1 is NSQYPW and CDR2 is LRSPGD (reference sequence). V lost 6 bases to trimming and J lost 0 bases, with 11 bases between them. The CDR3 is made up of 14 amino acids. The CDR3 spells CTCRPGHPNTEVFF. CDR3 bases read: TGCACCTGCAGGCCGGGACATCCAAACACA.

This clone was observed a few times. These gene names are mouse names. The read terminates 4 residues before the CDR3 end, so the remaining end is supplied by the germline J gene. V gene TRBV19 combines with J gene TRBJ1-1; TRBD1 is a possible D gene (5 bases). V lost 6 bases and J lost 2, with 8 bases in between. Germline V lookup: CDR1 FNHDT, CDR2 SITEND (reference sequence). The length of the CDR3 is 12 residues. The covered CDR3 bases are TGTGCCAGCACAGGACACAACACA. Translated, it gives CASTGHNT. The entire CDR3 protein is CASTGHNTEVFF.

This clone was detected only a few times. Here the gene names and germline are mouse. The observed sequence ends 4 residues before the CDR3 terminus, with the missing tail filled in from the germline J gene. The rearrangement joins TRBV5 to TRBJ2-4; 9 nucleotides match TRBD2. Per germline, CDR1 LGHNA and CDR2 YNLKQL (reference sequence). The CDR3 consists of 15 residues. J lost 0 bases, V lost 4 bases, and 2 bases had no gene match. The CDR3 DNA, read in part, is TGTGCCAGCAGCCCCGGACTGGGGAGTCAAAAC. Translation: CASSPGLGSQN. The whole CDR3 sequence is CASSPGLGSQNTLYF.

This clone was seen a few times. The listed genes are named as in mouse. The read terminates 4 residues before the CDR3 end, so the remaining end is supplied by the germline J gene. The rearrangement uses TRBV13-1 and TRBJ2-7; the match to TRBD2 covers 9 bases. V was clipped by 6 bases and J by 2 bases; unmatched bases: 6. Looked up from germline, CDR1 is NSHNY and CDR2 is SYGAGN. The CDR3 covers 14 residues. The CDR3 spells CASKPGLGPYEQYF. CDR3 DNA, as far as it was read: TGTGCCAGCAAACCGGGACTGGGCCCCTAT.

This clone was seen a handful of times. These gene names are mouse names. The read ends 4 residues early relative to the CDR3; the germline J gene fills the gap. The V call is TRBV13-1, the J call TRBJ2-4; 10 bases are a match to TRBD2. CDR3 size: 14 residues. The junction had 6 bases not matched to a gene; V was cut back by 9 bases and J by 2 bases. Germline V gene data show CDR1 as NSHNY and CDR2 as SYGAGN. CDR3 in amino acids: CATGTGDPQNTLYF. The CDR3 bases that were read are TGTGCCACCGGGACTGGGGATCCTCAAAAC.

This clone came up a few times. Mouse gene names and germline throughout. Partial CDR3 DNA: TGTGCCTGGAGTCTAGAGAACAGGGGTAACCAAGAC. Protein: CAWSLENRGNQD. The whole CDR3 reads CAWSLENRGNQDTQYF. The V and J genes are TRBV31 and TRBJ2-5; 7 bases align to TRBD1. Read data end 4 residues before the CDR3 end; the end is taken from the germline J gene. The CDR3 spans 16 residues. CDR1 and CDR2 from the germline V gene are GKSSPN and SITVG. V shed 0 bases and J 0 bases; nucleotides not matched to a gene: 6.

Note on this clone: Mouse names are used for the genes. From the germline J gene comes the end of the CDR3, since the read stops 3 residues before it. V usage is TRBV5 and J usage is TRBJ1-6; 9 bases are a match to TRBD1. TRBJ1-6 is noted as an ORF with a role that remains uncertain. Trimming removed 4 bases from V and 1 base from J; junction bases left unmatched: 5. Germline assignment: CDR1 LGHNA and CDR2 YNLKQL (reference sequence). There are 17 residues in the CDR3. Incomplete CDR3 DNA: TGTGCCAGCAGCCCACTCACAGGGGGCTCCTATAATTCGCCC. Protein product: CASSPLTGGSYNSP. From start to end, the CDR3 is CASSPLTGGSYNSPLYF.

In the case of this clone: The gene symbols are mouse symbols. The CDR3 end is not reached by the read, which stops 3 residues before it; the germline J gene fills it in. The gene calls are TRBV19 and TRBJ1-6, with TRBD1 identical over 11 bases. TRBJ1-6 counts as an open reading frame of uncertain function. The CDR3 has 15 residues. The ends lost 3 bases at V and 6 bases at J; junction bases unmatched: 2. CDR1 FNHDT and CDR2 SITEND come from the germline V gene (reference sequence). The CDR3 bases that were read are TGTGCCAGCAGTAATGGACAGGGGGCTAATTCGCCC. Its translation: CASSNGQGANSP. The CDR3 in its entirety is CASSNGQGANSPLYF.

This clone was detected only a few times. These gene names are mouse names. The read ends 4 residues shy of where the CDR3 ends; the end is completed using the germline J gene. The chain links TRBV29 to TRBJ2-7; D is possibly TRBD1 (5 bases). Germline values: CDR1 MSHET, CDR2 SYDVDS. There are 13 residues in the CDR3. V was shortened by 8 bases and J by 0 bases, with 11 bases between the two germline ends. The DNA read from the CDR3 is TGTGCTAGCCCGACGACAGTCTCCTAT. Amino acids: CASPTTVSY. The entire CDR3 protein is CASPTTVSYEQYF.

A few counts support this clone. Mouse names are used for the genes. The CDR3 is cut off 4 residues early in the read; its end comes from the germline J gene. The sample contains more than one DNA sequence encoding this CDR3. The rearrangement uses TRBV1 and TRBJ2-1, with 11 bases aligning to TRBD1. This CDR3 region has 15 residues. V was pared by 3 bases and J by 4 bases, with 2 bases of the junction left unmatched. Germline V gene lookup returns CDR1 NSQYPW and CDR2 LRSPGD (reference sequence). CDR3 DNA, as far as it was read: TGCACCTGCAGTGCGGGACAGGGGGATTATGCT. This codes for CTCSAGQGDYA. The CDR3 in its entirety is CTCSAGQGDYAEQFF.

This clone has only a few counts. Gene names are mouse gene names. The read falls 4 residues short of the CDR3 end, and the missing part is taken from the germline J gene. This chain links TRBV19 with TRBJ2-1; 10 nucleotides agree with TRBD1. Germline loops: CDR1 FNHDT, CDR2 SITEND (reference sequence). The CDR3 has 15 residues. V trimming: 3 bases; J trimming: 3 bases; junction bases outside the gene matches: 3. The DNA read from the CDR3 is TGTGCCAGCAGTACTCGGGACAGGGGCTATGCT. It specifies CASSTRDRGYA. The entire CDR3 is CASSTRDRGYAEQFF.

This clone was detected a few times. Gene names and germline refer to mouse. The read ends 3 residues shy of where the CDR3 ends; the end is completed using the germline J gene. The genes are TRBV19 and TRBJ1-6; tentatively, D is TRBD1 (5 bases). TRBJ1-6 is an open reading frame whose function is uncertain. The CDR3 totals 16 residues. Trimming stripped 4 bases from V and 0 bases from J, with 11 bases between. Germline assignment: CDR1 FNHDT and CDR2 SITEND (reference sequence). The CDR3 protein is CASSLPDISYNSPLYF. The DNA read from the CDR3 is TGTGCCAGCAGTCTCCCGGACATTTCCTATAATTCGCCC.